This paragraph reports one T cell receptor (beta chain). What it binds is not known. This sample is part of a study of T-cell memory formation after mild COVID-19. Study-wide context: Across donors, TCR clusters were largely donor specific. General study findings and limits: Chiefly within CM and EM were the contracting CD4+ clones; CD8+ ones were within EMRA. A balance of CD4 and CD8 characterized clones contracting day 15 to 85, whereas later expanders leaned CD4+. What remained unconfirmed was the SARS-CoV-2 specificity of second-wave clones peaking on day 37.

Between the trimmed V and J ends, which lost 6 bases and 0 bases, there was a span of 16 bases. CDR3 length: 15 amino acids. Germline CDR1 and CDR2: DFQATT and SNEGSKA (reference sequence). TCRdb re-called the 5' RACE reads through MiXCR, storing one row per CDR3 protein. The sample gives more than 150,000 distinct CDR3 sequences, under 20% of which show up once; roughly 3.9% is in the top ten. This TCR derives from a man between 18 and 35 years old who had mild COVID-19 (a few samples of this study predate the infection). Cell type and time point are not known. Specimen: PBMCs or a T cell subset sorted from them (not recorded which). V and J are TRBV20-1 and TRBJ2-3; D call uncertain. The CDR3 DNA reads TGCAGTGCCAAGCATACCCACTCTAGCACAGATACGCAGTATTTT. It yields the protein CSAKHTHSSTDTQYF.